Each of the 4 T cell receptor beta chains below was sequenced from the same sample in a study of a mutant IDH1 vaccine in newly diagnosed glioma. Time point denoted: week 11, during vaccination. Vaccinated patients received 300 ug of mutant IDH1 20-mer peptide per dose, with topical imiquimod. Libraries were prepared by immunoSEQ multiplex PCR; TCRdb keeps only in-frame clonotypes and omits some of them. This table has over 55,000 clones, around 80% appearing once. Their recognized antigens are unknown. Specimen: PBMCs, collected from a glioma patient whose treatment included an IDH1 peptide vaccine. The receptor source for this set is a young man with glioma.

This chain joins TRBV30 and TRBJ1-5; 7 nucleotides agree with TRBD1. CDR3 length: 14 amino acids. V shed 5 bases and J 0 bases; nucleotides not matched to a gene: 4. Per germline, CDR1 GTSNPN and CDR2 SVGIG (reference sequence). The CDR3 protein is CAWGTGASNQPQHF. The DNA for the CDR3 is TGTGCCTGGGGCACAGGGGCTAGCAATCAGCCCCAGCATTTT.

The V and J genes are TRBV28 and TRBJ1-2; no clear D. CDR3 size: 15 residues. The V end lost 5 bases, the J end lost 7 bases, and 20 bases lay between the germline ends. Germline assignment: CDR1 MDHEN and CDR2 SYDVKM. The CDR3 loop reads CASSLTGNGVGGYTF. As DNA, the CDR3 is TGTGCCAGCAGTCTGACCGGCAACGGGGTGGGTGGCTACACCTTC.

V usage is TRBV5-1 and J usage is TRBJ1-2, with D perhaps matching TRBD1 (6 bases). V was cut by 5 bases and J by 4 bases, with 24 bases left in between. The CDR3 sequence is 17 residues long. CDR1 SGHRS and CDR2 YFSETQ come from the germline V gene. This CDR3 is CASRPPLLTGISYGYTF. CDR3 DNA sequence: TGCGCCAGCAGACCTCCCCTCCTGACAGGTATCTCCTATGGCTACACCTTC. Drawing the rest from reference TRBV5-1 and TRBJ1-2, the complete variable domain is KAGVTQTPRYLIKTRGQQVTLSCSPISGHRSVSWYQQTPGQGLQFLFEYFSETQRNKGNFPGRFSGRQFSNSRSEMNVSTLELGDSALYLCASRPPLLTGISYGYTFGSGTRLTVV.

This clone has a handful of counts. The chain employs TRBV6-5 and TRBJ2-6; D is undetermined. CDR1 is MNHEY, CDR2 SVGAGI, per germline. Trimming shortened V by 8 bases and J by 9 bases, and 8 bases separated the two germline ends. The CDR3 sequence is 11 residues long. CDR3 DNA: TGTGCCAGCGGACGGAACAACGTCCTGACTTTC. This codes for CASGRNNVLTF.